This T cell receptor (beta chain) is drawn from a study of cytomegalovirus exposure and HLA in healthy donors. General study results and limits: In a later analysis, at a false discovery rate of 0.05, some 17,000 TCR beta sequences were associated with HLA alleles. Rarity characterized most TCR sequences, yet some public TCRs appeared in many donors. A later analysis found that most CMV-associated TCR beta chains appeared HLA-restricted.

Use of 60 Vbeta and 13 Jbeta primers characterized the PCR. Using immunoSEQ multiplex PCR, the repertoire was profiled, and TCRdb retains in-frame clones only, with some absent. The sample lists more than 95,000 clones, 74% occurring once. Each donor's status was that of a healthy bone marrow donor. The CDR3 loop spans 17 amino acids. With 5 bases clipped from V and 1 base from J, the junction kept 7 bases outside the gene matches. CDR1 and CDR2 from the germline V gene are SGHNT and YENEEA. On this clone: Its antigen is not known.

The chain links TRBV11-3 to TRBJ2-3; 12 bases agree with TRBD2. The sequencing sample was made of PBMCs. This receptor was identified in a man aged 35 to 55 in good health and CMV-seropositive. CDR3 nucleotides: TGTGCCAGCAGCGGACGGACTAGCGGGACGGGCACAGATACGCAGTATTTT. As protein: CASSGRTSGTGTDTQYF. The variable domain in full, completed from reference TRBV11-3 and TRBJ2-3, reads EAGVVQSPRYKIIEKKQPVAFWCNPISGHNTLYWYLQNLGQGPELLIRYENEEAVDDSQLPKDRFSAERLKGVDSTLKIQPAELGDSAVYLCASSGRTSGTGTDTQYFGPGTRLTVL.